The 12 T cell receptor beta chains below all came from one sample that was sequenced in a study of shared clonotypes between healthy human individuals. Repertoires were generated with immunoSEQ multiplex PCR, while TCRdb's copy carries only in-frame clones and drops some. The sample yields about 650,000 clones, around 95% seen once. CD45RO-negative cells were positively selected for CCR7, leaving out terminally differentiated effector memory CD45RA+ cells. Sequenced sample: naive CD8+ T cells sorted from blood. Every receptor here comes from a young woman in good health.

This chain connects TRBV9 to TRBJ1-2; maybe TRBD1 (5 bases). The CDR3 contains 16 residues. The germline V gene has CDR1 SGDLS and CDR2 YYNGEE. Trimming took off 3 bases at V and 4 bases at J, with 19 bases between the two ends. The CDR3: CASSGRDVDFSYGYTF. The CDR3 DNA is TGTGCCAGCAGCGGACGGGACGTTGACTTTTCCTATGGCTACACCTTC.

This chain joins TRBV9 and TRBJ2-6, with 7 bases aligning to TRBD1. Germline CDR1 is SGDLS and CDR2 is YYNGEE. After removal of 2 bases from V and 2 bases from J, the junction contained 1 base not matched to a gene. The CDR3 runs to 15 residues. The CDR3 DNA is TGTGCCAGCAGCGTCCAGGGGGCTGGGGCCAACGTCCTGACTTTC. It yields the protein CASSVQGAGANVLTF.

The chain links TRBV7-8 to TRBJ1-1; D not resolved. The V gene's germline CDR1 is SGHVS and CDR2 FQNEAQ. The CDR3 has 13 residues. The V end was cut by 1 base, the J end by 2 bases, with 5 bases between. The CDR3 is CASSLDRNTEAFF. Here the CDR3 DNA reads TGTGCCAGCAGCTTAGACAGAAACACTGAAGCTTTCTTT.

The count of this clone is one. The V gene is TRBV19, the J gene TRBJ2-1, with 7 bases fitting TRBD1. The V and J ends lost 3 bases and 9 bases, in that order; junction bases with no gene match: 11. The CDR3 is 15 residues long. The germline V gene encodes CDR1 LNHDA and CDR2 SQIVND (reference sequence). The CDR3 here is CASSIAPGQIIEQFF. The CDR3 bases are TGTGCCAGTAGTATTGCCCCGGGACAGATAATTGAGCAGTTCTTC.

In its sample, this clone was seen once. V gene TRBV7-8 combines with J gene TRBJ2-1; 8 bases line up with TRBD2. CDR1 is SGHVS, CDR2 FQNEAQ, per germline. The CDR3 has 17 amino acids. V lost 5 bases to trimming and J lost 0 bases; unmatched junction nucleotides: 9. The CDR3 DNA reads as TGTGCCAGCAGCGCGAGGCCGGGACTAGTCTCCTACAATGAGCAGTTCTTC. Protein: CASSARPGLVSYNEQFF.

The CDR3 region has the DNA TGTGCCAGCAGTTTATGGCAAAGCTATAGCAATCAGCCCCAGCATTTT. As protein: CASSLWQSYSNQPQHF. The V and J genes are TRBV28 and TRBJ1-5; no reliable D call. Trimming removed 0 bases from V and 0 bases from J, with 9 bases in between. The germline V gene encodes CDR1 MDHEN and CDR2 SYDVKM. CDR3 size: 16 residues. Combining the CDR3 with reference TRBV28 and TRBJ1-5 gives the whole variable domain DVKVTQSSRYLVKRTGEKVFLECVQDMDHENMFWYRQDPGLGLRLIYFSYDVKMKEKGDIPEGYSVSREKKERFSLILESASTNQTSMYLCASSLWQSYSNQPQHFGDGTRLSIL.

The chain uses TRBV7-9 and TRBJ1-2; D uncertain. Deletions cut 7 bases from V and 4 bases from J, with 7 bases between. Germline CDR1 and CDR2: SEHNR and FQNEAQ (reference sequence). The CDR3 extends over 11 amino acids. The CDR3 is CASNRLYGYTF. The CDR3 DNA sequence: TGTGCCAGCAATCGGCTCTATGGCTACACCTTC.

Comment on this clone: Other DNA sequences in the sample encode the same CDR3. V is TRBV19 and J is TRBJ2-7, with 9 nucleotides matching TRBD1. In germline, CDR1 is LNHDA, CDR2 SQIVND (reference sequence). V lost 4 bases, J lost 3 bases, and 4 bases stayed unmatched. The CDR3 consists of 14 residues. The CDR3 sequence is CASSTGQGSYEQYF. The CDR3 nucleotides read TGTGCCAGTAGTACAGGACAGGGGAGCTACGAGCAGTACTTC.

The J gene is TRBJ2-7, the V gene TRBV11-2; 10 bases fit TRBD2. The germline gives CDR1 SGHAT, CDR2 FQNNGV. V shed 4 bases, J shed 0 bases, and the junction held 9 bases outside the gene matches. The CDR3 covers 17 residues. In DNA, the CDR3 is TGTGCCAGCAGCTCTTATTTTAGCGGGAGGCTCTCCTACGAGCAGTACTTC. Its translation is CASSSYFSGRLSYEQYF.

This chain joins TRBV13 and TRBJ2-5, with 8 bases fitting TRBD1. The CDR3 covers 16 residues. The V segment lost 4 bases and the J segment 5 bases; nucleotides outside the gene matches: 12. Germline lookup yields CDR1 PRHDT and CDR2 FYEKMQ (reference sequence). CDR3 protein: CASSSSQQGVRETQYF. CDR3 sequence (DNA): TGTGCCAGCAGCTCCTCGCAACAGGGGGTCCGGGAGACCCAGTACTTC.

This chain links TRBV30 with TRBJ1-4; D is possibly TRBD1 (5 bases). The CDR3 spans 13 residues. Germline loops: CDR1 GTSNPN, CDR2 SVGIG (reference sequence). V gave up 4 bases and J gave up 0 bases, with 6 bases separating them. The CDR3 loop reads CAWTGTTNEKLFF. In DNA, the CDR3 is TGTGCCTGGACAGGGACAACTAATGAAAAACTGTTTTTT.

This chain joins TRBV5-8 and TRBJ2-1; 7 bases align to TRBD2. The J segment lost 0 bases and the V segment lost 9 bases, leaving 24 bases of the junction unmatched. This CDR3 comprises 20 residues. The germline V gene has CDR1 SGHTS and CDR2 YDEGEE. CDR3 DNA: TGTGCCATCATCCGGGACTCAGGCGGGAGACGCCCAAGCTCCTACAATGAGCAGTTCTTC. This translates into CAIIRDSGGRRPSSYNEQFF.